This TCR beta chain was identified in a study of blood T cell repertoires in COVID-19. Germline assignment: CDR1 SGHAT and CDR2 FQNNGV. The CDR3 has 11 amino acids. V lost 7 bases to trimming and J lost 5 bases, with 6 bases between them. Clones were read by immunoSEQ multiplex PCR, and TCRdb kept only the in-frame ones, dropping some. The table lists over 130,000 clones, about 90% of them singletons. Sequenced sample: peripheral blood. This clonotype was obtained from a woman of 80 years or more with acute or convalescent COVID-19. The gene calls are TRBV11-2 and TRBJ2-1; D gene uncertain. CDR3 DNA: TGTGCCAGCACCCTAGACAATGAGCAGTTCTTC. This sequence encodes CASTLDNEQFF.